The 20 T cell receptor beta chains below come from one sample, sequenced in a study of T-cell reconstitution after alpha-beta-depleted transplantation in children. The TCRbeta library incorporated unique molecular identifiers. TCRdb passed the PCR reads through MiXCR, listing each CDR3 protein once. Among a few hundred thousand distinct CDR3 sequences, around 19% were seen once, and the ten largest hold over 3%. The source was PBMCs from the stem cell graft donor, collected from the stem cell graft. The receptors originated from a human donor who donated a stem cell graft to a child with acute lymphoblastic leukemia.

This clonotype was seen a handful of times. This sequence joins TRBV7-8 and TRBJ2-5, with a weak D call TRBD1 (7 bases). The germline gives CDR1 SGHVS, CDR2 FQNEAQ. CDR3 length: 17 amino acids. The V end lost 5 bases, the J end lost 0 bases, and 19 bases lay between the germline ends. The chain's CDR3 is CASSPTGDSRYQETQYF. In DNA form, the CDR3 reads TGTGCCAGCAGCCCTACGGGGGACAGTAGGTACCAAGAGACCCAGTACTTC.

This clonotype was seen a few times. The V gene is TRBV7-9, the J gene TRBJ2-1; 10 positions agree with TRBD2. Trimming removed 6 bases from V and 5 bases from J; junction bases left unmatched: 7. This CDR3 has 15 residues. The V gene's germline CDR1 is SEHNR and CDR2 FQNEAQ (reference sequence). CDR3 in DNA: TGTGCCAGCAGGGATGGACTAGCGGTTGACAATGAGCAGTTCTTC. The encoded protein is CASRDGLAVDNEQFF.

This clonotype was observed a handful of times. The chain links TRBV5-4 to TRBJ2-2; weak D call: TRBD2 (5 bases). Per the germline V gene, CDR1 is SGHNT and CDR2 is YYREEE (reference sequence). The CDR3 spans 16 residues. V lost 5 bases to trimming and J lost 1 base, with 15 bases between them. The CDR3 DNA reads TGTGCCAGCAGGTCCGGAGGCGCCGGGAACACCGGGGAGCTGTTTTTT. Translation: CASRSGGAGNTGELFF.

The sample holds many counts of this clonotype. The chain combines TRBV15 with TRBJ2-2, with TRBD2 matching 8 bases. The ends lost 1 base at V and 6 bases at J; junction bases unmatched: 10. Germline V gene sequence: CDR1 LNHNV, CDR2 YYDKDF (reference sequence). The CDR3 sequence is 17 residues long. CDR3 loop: CATSRVGTRFFPGELFF. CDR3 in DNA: TGTGCCACCAGCAGAGTTGGGACTAGATTTTTTCCCGGGGAGCTGTTTTTT.

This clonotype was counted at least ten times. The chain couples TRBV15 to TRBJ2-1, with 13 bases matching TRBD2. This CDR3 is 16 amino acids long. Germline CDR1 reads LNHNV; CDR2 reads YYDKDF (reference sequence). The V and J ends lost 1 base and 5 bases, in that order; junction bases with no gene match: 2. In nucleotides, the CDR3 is TGTGCCACCAGCAGAGGGGGACTAGCGGGACACAATGAGCAGTTCTTC. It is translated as CATSRGGLAGHNEQFF. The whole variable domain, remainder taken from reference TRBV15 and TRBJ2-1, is DAMVIQNPRYQVTQFGKPVTLSCSQTLNHNVMYWYQQKSSQAPKLLFHYYDKDFNNEADTPDNFQSRRPNTSFCFLDIRSPGLGDTAMYLCATSRGGLAGHNEQFFGPGTRLTVL.

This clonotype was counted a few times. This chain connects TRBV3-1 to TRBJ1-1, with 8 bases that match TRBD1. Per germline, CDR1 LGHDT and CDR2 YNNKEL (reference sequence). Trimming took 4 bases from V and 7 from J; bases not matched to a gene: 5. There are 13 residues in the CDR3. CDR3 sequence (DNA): TGTGCCAGCAGCCCCTACGGGACAGGTGAAGCTTTCTTT. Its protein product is CASSPYGTGEAFF.

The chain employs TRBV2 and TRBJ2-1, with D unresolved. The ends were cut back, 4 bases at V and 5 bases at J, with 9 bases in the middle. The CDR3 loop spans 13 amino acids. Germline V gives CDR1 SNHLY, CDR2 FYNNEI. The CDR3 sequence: CASSAEVNNEQFF. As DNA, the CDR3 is TGTGCCAGCAGTGCTGAGGTTAACAATGAGCAGTTCTTC. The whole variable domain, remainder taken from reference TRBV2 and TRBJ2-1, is EPEVTQTPSHQVTQMGQEVILRCVPISNHLYFYWYRQILGQKVEFLVSFYNNEISEKSEIFDDQFSVERPDGSNFTLKIRSTKLEDSAMYFCASSAEVNNEQFFGPGTRLTVL.

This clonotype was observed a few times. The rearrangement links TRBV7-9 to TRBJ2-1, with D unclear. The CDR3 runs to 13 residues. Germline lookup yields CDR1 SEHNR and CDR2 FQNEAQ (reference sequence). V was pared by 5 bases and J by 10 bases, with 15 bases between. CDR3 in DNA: TGTGCCAGCAGCGGCAGGACGGACCCCGAGCAGTTCTTC. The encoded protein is CASSGRTDPEQFF.

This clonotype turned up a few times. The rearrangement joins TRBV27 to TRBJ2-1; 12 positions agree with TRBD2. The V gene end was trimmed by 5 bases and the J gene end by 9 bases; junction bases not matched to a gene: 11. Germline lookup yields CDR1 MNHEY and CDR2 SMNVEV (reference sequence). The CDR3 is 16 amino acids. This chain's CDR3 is CASSPLRLAGVGEQFF. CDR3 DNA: TGTGCCAGCAGTCCTTTGAGACTAGCGGGAGTAGGTGAGCAGTTCTTC.

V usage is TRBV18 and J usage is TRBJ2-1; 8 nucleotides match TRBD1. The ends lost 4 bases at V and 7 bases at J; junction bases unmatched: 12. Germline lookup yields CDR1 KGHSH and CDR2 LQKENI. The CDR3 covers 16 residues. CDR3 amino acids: CASSQSSGTGRNEQFF. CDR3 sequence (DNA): TGTGCCAGCTCACAGTCCTCCGGGACAGGTCGGAATGAGCAGTTCTTC.

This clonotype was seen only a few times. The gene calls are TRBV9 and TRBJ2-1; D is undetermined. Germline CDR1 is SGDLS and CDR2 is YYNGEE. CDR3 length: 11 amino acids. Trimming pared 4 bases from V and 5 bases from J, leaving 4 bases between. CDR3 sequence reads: CASSRHNEQFF. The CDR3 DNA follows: TGTGCCAGCAGCCGGCACAATGAGCAGTTCTTC.

The chain's CDR3 is CASSVVRLDSGLYSNQPQHF. The CDR3 DNA follows: TGTGCCAGCAGTGTAGTCAGGTTGGACAGCGGGTTATATAGCAATCAGCCCCAGCATTTT. This sequence joins TRBV12-3 or TRBV12-4 and TRBJ1-5, with D perhaps matching TRBD1 (6 bases). The CDR3 loop spans 20 amino acids. V dropped 5 bases and J dropped 0 bases, with 26 bases sitting between them.

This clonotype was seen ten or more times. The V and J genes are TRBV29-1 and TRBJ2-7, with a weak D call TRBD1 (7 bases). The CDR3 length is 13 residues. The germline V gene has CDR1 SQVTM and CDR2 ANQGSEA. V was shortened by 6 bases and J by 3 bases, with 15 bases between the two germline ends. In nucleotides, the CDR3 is TGCAGCGTGGCGGGACAGAGACTCTACGAGCAGTACTTC. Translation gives CSVAGQRLYEQYF.

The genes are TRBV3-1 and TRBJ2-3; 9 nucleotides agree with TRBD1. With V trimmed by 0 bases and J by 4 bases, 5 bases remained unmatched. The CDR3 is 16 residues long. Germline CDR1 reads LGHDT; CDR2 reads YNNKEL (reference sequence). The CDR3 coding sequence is TGTGCCAGCAGCCAAGAGACAGGGGGACAGCCAGATACGCAGTATTTT. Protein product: CASSQETGGQPDTQYF.

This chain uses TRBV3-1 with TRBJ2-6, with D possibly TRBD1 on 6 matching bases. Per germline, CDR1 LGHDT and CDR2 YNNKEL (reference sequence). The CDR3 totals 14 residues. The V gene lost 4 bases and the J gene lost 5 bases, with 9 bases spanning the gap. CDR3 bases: TGTGCCAGCAGCCGCTGGGACAGGGCCAACGTCCTGACTTTC. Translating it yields CASSRWDRANVLTF.

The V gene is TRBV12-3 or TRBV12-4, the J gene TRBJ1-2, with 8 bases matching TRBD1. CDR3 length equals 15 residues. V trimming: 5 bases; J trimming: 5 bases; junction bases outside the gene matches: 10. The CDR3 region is CASSIGQGGWYGYTF. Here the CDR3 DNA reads TGTGCCAGCAGTATTGGACAGGGTGGTTGGTATGGCTACACCTTC.

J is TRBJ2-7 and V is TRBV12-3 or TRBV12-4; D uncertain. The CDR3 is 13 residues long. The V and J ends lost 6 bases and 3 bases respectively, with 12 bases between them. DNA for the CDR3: TGTGCCAGCAGACACCAGAGATACTACGAGCAGTACTTC. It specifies CASRHQRYYEQYF.

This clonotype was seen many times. The CDR3 here is CASSDSGSSGANVLTF. DNA for the CDR3: TGTGCCAGCAGTGACTCGGGGTCCTCTGGGGCCAACGTCCTGACTTTC. The rearrangement joins TRBV6-4 to TRBJ2-6; no definite D call. V was clipped by 0 bases and J by 0 bases, with 6 bases between them. Germline assignment: CDR1 MRHNA and CDR2 SNTAGT. This CDR3 has 16 residues.

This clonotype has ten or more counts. The CDR3 region has the DNA TGTGCCAGCAGCGTAGCTAAGACGAACACCGGGGAGCTGTTTTTT. Encoded protein: CASSVAKTNTGELFF. This sequence joins TRBV9 and TRBJ2-2; D is undetermined. Germline CDR1 and CDR2: SGDLS and YYNGEE. V was cut by 0 bases and J by 0 bases, with 6 bases left in between. This CDR3 is built from 15 residues.

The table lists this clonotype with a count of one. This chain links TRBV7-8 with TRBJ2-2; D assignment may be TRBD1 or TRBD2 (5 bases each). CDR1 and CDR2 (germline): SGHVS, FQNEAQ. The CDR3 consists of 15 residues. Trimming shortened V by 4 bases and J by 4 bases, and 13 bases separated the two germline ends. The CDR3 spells CASSSWAGSTGELFF. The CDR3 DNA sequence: TGTGCCAGCAGCTCCTGGGCAGGGAGCACCGGGGAGCTGTTTTTT. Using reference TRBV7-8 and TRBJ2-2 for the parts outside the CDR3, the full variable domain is GAGVSQSPRYKVAKRGQDVALRCDPISGHVSLFWYQQALGQGPEFLTYFQNEAQLDKSGLPSDRFFAERPEGSVSTLKIQRTQQEDSAVYLCASSSWAGSTGELFFGEGSRLTVL.